What follows is one T cell receptor (beta chain) and its context. Its specificity is unknown. These data originate in a study of T cell responses to AZD1222 COVID-19 vaccine. Findings and caveats of the study: Clonal diversity was possibly underestimated, and the donors were mostly white British, with more females. Along spike, vaccine-associated CD4 TCRs were found throughout, with dominance at 160-218 and 743-854. Variant regions that are unmutated are reportedly the target of nearly half of spike-specific TCRs.

The protocol was immunoSEQ multiplex PCR, while the TCRdb copy is restricted to in-frame clones and leaves out a portion. The profile covers about 130,000 clones, with approximately 88% appearing a single time and roughly 5.2% taken by the ten largest. V lost 5 bases, J lost 4 bases, and 6 bases lay in between. The CDR3 loop spans 12 amino acids. Germline V gene sequence: CDR1 SGHRS, CDR2 YFSETQ. The chain is built from TRBV5-1 and TRBJ2-2; D remains ambiguous. This specimen consisted of peripheral blood, obtained 28 days after the second AZD1222 dose. This TCR was sampled from an adult who received the AZD1222 COVID-19 vaccine. DNA for the CDR3: TGCGCCAGCAGACCAAGCACCGGGGAGCTGTTTTTT. Translating it yields CASRPSTGELFF. Full variable domain (missing parts from reference TRBV5-1 and TRBJ2-2): KAGVTQTPRYLIKTRGQQVTLSCSPISGHRSVSWYQQTPGQGLQFLFEYFSETQRNKGNFPGRFSGRQFSNSRSEMNVSTLELGDSALYLCASRPSTGELFFGEGSRLTVL.